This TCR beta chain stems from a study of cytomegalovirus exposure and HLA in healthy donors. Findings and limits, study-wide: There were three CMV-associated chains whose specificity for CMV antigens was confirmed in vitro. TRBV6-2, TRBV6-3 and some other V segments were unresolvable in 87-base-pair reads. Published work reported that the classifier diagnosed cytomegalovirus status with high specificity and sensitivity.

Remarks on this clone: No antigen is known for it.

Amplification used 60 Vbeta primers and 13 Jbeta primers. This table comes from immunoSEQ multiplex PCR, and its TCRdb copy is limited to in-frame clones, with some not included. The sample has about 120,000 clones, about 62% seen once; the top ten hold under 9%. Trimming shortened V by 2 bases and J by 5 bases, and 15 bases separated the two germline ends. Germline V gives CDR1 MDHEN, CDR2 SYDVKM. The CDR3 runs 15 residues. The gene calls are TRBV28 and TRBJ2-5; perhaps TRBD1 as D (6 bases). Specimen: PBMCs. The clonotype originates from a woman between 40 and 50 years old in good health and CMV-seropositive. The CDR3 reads CASSLASQGEETQYF. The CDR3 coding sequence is TGTGCCAGCAGTTTAGCCTCACAGGGTGAGGAGACCCAGTACTTC.